This T cell receptor (beta chain) is drawn from a study of T-cell memory formation after mild COVID-19. Study-level background: The two donors had largely donor-specific TCR clusters.

Study-wide results and caveats: Of the contracting clones, CD4+ ones lay mainly in CM and EM, and CD8+ ones in EMRA. Memory from before infection featured some responding clones, which suggests cross-reactive memory joined.

Trimming cost V 3 bases and J 0 bases, with 13 bases left between them. The CDR3 length is 16 residues. CDR1 is SGHVS, CDR2 FNYEAQ, per germline. TCR alpha and TCR beta cDNA libraries carrying sample barcodes and UMIs came from 5'RACE with constant-segment primers. TCRdb reanalysed the 5' RACE reads using MiXCR and keeps one entry per CDR3 protein. The data hold some 210,000 distinct CDR3 sequences, with 27% observed a single time. Of note for this clonotype: Antigen specificity is unknown.

The source material was PBMCs or a T cell subset sorted from them (not recorded which). The source of this sequence is an adult woman who had mild COVID-19 (a few samples of this study predate the infection). Cell type and time point are not known. V usage is TRBV7-6 and J usage is TRBJ2-3, with no clear D. The CDR3 protein is CASSLGMFGSTDTQYF. CDR3 in DNA: TGTGCCAGCAGCTTGGGCATGTTCGGTAGCACAGATACGCAGTATTTT.